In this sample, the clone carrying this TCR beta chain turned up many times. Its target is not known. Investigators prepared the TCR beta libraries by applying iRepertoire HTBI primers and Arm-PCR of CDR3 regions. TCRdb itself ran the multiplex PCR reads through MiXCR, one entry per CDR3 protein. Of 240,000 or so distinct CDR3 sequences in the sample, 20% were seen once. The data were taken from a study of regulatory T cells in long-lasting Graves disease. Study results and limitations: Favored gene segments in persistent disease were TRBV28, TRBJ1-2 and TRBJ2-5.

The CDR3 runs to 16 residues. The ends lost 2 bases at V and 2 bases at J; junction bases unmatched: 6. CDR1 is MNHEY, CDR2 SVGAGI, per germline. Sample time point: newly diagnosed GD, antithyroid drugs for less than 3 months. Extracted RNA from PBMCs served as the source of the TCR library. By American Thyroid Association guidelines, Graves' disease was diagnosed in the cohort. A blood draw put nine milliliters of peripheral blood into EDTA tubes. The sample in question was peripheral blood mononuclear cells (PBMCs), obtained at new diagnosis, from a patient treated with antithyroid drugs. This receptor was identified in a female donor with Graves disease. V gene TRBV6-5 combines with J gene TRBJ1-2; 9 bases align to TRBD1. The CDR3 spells CASSYQTGGINYGYTF. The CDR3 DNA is TGTGCCAGCAGTTACCAGACAGGGGGTATAAACTATGGCTACACCTTC.